Listed below are T cell receptor beta chains from one sample, sequenced in a study of blood T cell repertoires in COVID-19. Generated by immunoSEQ multiplex PCR, the TCRdb table keeps only in-frame clones and is missing some. Of 120,000 to 150,000 clones listed, around 80% are singletons. Input material: peripheral blood. These receptors were collected from a human donor in a cohort sampled during active COVID-19. The CDR3 runs from the conserved cysteine through the conserved F or W. The order of the fields is D gene, clone size, V gene, J gene, CDR3 DNA, CDR3 protein. The D gene is left open where the match is weak. Rows give clone size only sometimes, using once, few, many, or a class for an expanded clone.

d_call: TRBD1; clone_size: NA; v_call: TRBV5-4; j_call: TRBJ2-2; cdr3_nt: TGTGCCAGCAGTCTCGACAGGGGGCCCGGGGAGCTGTTTTTT; cdr3_aa: CASSLDRGPGELFF
d_call: TRBD2; clone_size: NA; v_call: TRBV28; j_call: TRBJ2-3; cdr3_nt: TGTGCCAGCAGTTCCCCAGCGGGGGAAGGAGATACGCAGTATTTT; cdr3_aa: CASSSPAGEGDTQYF
d_call: TRBD1; clone_size: NA; v_call: TRBV28; j_call: TRBJ2-1; cdr3_nt: TGTGCCAGCAGTCCCCCCGACAGGGCCTACAATGAGCAGTTCTTC; cdr3_aa: CASSPPDRAYNEQFF
d_call: NA; clone_size: once; v_call: TRBV4-1; j_call: TRBJ1-4; cdr3_nt: TGCGCCAGCAGCCTCACGGACTCTGAAAAACTGTTTTTT; cdr3_aa: CASSLTDSEKLFF
d_call: TRBD2; clone_size: once; v_call: TRBV4-1; j_call: TRBJ2-2; cdr3_nt: TGCGCCAGCAGATTTAGCGGGGGAAACACCGGGGAGCTGTTTTTT; cdr3_aa: CASRFSGGNTGELFF
d_call: NA; clone_size: NA; v_call: TRBV9; j_call: TRBJ2-2; cdr3_nt: TGTGCCAGCAGCGTACCCTCCGGGGCCGGGGAGCTGTTTTTT; cdr3_aa: CASSVPSGAGELFF
d_call: TRBD2; clone_size: NA; v_call: TRBV5-1; j_call: TRBJ2-7; cdr3_nt: TGCGCCAGCAGCCTCCAACTACGGGGGGGCGTCGAGCAGTACTTC; cdr3_aa: CASSLQLRGGVEQYF
d_call: TRBD1; clone_size: NA; v_call: TRBV19; j_call: TRBJ1-5; cdr3_nt: TGTGCCAGTAGTACGACAGGGGGCGCGGGGCGCAATCAGCCCCAGCATTTT; cdr3_aa: CASSTTGGAGRNQPQHF
d_call: NA; clone_size: NA; v_call: TRBV5-4; j_call: TRBJ2-1; cdr3_nt: TGTGCCAGCAGCTATGGGGGGAGTGGGAGGAATGAGCAGTTCTTC; cdr3_aa: CASSYGGSGRNEQFF
d_call: NA; clone_size: NA; v_call: TRBV18; j_call: TRBJ2-7; cdr3_nt: TGTGCCAGCTCACCACTCAGTTCCTACGAGCAGTACTTC; cdr3_aa: CASSPLSSYEQYF
d_call: TRBD1; clone_size: NA; v_call: TRBV5-1; j_call: TRBJ1-1; cdr3_nt: TGCGCCAGCAGCGAGAGACAGGGGCCGCGGACTGAAGCTTTCTTT; cdr3_aa: CASSERQGPRTEAFF
d_call: TRBD2; clone_size: NA; v_call: TRBV10-3; j_call: TRBJ2-7; cdr3_nt: TGTGCCATCAGAACTAGCGGGCTTTCCTACGAGCAGTACTTC; cdr3_aa: CAIRTSGLSYEQYF
d_call: NA; clone_size: NA; v_call: TRBV19; j_call: TRBJ2-5; cdr3_nt: TGTGCCAGTAGTATGAGTTACCAAGAGACCCAGTACTTC; cdr3_aa: CASSMSYQETQYF
d_call: TRBD1; clone_size: NA; v_call: TRBV7-9; j_call: TRBJ2-7; cdr3_nt: TGTGCCAGCAGCTTGCGGGCAGGGGGCGAGTTCGGGTCCTACGAGCAGTACTTC; cdr3_aa: CASSLRAGGEFGSYEQYF
d_call: TRBD1; clone_size: NA; v_call: TRBV5-1; j_call: TRBJ1-4; cdr3_nt: TGCGCCAGCAGGACAGGGGCGGGAGAAAAACTGTTTTTT; cdr3_aa: CASRTGAGEKLFF
d_call: TRBD2; clone_size: NA; v_call: TRBV7-8; j_call: TRBJ2-7; cdr3_nt: TGTGCCAGCAGCTCAACTAGCGGGGGGTACGAGCAGTACTTC; cdr3_aa: CASSSTSGGYEQYF
d_call: NA; clone_size: NA; v_call: TRBV4-3; j_call: TRBJ1-4; cdr3_nt: TGCGCCAGCGGTCGACAGGCGGTTAATGAAAAACTGTTTTTT; cdr3_aa: CASGRQAVNEKLFF
d_call: NA; clone_size: NA; v_call: TRBV3-1/TRBV3-2; j_call: TRBJ2-7; cdr3_nt: TGTGCCAGCAGCCAAGGAAGAGGACAGTACGAGCAGTACTTC; cdr3_aa: CASSQGRGQYEQYF
d_call: NA; clone_size: NA; v_call: TRBV20-1; j_call: TRBJ1-1; cdr3_nt: TGCAGTGTCAGGGGAAGAACTGAAGCTTTCTTT; cdr3_aa: CSVRGRTEAFF
d_call: TRBD2; clone_size: once; v_call: TRBV10-2; j_call: TRBJ2-5; cdr3_nt: TGCGCCAGCAGTGGACTAGCGGTAGGGGAGACCCAGTACTTC; cdr3_aa: CASSGLAVGETQYF
d_call: NA; clone_size: NA; v_call: TRBV6-6; j_call: TRBJ1-2; cdr3_nt: TGTGCCAGCAGTTTATCCCCGGACTATGGCTACACCTTC; cdr3_aa: CASSLSPDYGYTF
d_call: NA; clone_size: few; v_call: TRBV7-2; j_call: TRBJ1-2; cdr3_nt: TGTGCCAGCAGCCCGGGGTCAGTTCCTAGTGGCTACACCTTC; cdr3_aa: CASSPGSVPSGYTF
d_call: TRBD2; clone_size: few; v_call: TRBV5-1; j_call: TRBJ2-7; cdr3_nt: TGCGCCAGCAGCGGGGGGACTAGCGGGGCCTACGAGCAGTACTTC; cdr3_aa: CASSGGTSGAYEQYF
d_call: NA; clone_size: once; v_call: TRBV28; j_call: TRBJ1-1; cdr3_nt: TGTGCCAGCAGTCTCCAGGGAAATGCGAACACTGAAGCTTTCTTT; cdr3_aa: CASSLQGNANTEAFF
d_call: TRBD1; clone_size: once; v_call: TRBV7-6; j_call: TRBJ1-4; cdr3_nt: TGTGCCAGCAGCTTAACAGGGACAGGGGTTGAAAAACTGTTTTTT; cdr3_aa: CASSLTGTGVEKLFF
d_call: NA; clone_size: NA; v_call: TRBV7-2; j_call: TRBJ2-3; cdr3_nt: TGTGCCAGCAGCACCAGCGACAGGACAGATACGCAGTATTTT; cdr3_aa: CASSTSDRTDTQYF
d_call: TRBD2; clone_size: NA; v_call: TRBV11-3; j_call: TRBJ2-1; cdr3_nt: TGTGCCAGCAGCTTCAGACTAGCGGGGCATTACAATGAGCAGTTCTTC; cdr3_aa: CASSFRLAGHYNEQFF
d_call: TRBD1; clone_size: NA; v_call: TRBV20-1; j_call: TRBJ1-4; cdr3_nt: TGCAGTGCCAGTGACAGGGGGAATAATGAAAAACTGTTTTTT; cdr3_aa: CSASDRGNNEKLFF
d_call: NA; clone_size: NA; v_call: TRBV18; j_call: TRBJ1-2; cdr3_nt: TGTGCCAGCTCACCACCGCAAGGGGGTAAAGCTAACTATGGCTACACCTTC; cdr3_aa: CASSPPQGGKANYGYTF
d_call: TRBD1; clone_size: few; v_call: TRBV9; j_call: TRBJ1-4; cdr3_nt: TGTGCCAGCGGAGAGCCCGGGGACAGTCGAAATGAAAAACTGTTTTTT; cdr3_aa: CASGEPGDSRNEKLFF
d_call: TRBD1; clone_size: NA; v_call: TRBV6-5; j_call: TRBJ1-1; cdr3_nt: TGTGCCAGCAGTAAGGACAGGGTGAACACTGAAGCTTTCTTT; cdr3_aa: CASSKDRVNTEAFF
d_call: NA; clone_size: once; v_call: TRBV14; j_call: TRBJ1-1; cdr3_nt: TGTGCCAGCAGCCAAGTATCGGCAGGGGTCACTGAAGCTTTCTTT; cdr3_aa: CASSQVSAGVTEAFF
d_call: NA; clone_size: once; v_call: TRBV10-3; j_call: TRBJ2-3; cdr3_nt: TGTGCCATCAGTGATCCGGACTGGCCCACAGATACGCAGTATTTT; cdr3_aa: CAISDPDWPTDTQYF
d_call: TRBD1; clone_size: NA; v_call: TRBV5-1; j_call: TRBJ1-2; cdr3_nt: TGCGCCAGCAGCCCAGGGACAGGGGCTTCGGGCTACACCTTC; cdr3_aa: CASSPGTGASGYTF
d_call: NA; clone_size: NA; v_call: TRBV3-1/TRBV3-2; j_call: TRBJ2-5; cdr3_nt: TGTGCCAGCAGTCCTAGGTTCGAGACCCAGTACTTC; cdr3_aa: CASSPRFETQYF
d_call: NA; clone_size: NA; v_call: TRBV5-1; j_call: TRBJ2-4; cdr3_nt: TGCGCCAGCAGCTTGGGGGGCGCCAAAAACATTCAGTACTTC; cdr3_aa: CASSLGGAKNIQYF
d_call: TRBD1; clone_size: NA; v_call: TRBV3-1/TRBV3-2; j_call: TRBJ1-4; cdr3_nt: TGTGCCAGCAGCCCGGGACAGGGGGTTGAAAAACTGTTTTTT; cdr3_aa: CASSPGQGVEKLFF
d_call: NA; clone_size: NA; v_call: TRBV15; j_call: TRBJ1-2; cdr3_nt: TGTGCCACCAGCAGAGCGAGGGATGGCTACACCTTC; cdr3_aa: CATSRARDGYTF
d_call: NA; clone_size: NA; v_call: TRBV7-2; j_call: TRBJ2-7; cdr3_nt: TGTGCCTCCTCCCCTAGCGTGGGGAGCTCCTACGAGCAGTACTTC; cdr3_aa: CASSPSVGSSYEQYF
d_call: TRBD2; clone_size: NA; v_call: TRBV5-5; j_call: TRBJ2-1; cdr3_nt: TGTGCCAGCAGGACCACAAATGGACTAGCGGGCCATTACAATGAGCAGTTCTTC; cdr3_aa: CASRTTNGLAGHYNEQFF
d_call: NA; clone_size: NA; v_call: TRBV10-3; j_call: TRBJ2-2; cdr3_nt: TGTGCCATCAGTGAGTCGGGGACTTCTTTGCCCGGGGAGCTGTTTTTT; cdr3_aa: CAISESGTSLPGELFF
d_call: NA; clone_size: once; v_call: TRBV7-3; j_call: TRBJ2-1; cdr3_nt: TGTGCCAGCAGCCTCGACACCTACAATGAGCAGTTCTTC; cdr3_aa: CASSLDTYNEQFF